This TCR beta chain was retrieved from a study of CD8+CD57+ T cells in acquired aplastic anemia. Whole-study context: The mean DNA yield obtained from sorted CD4+ and CD8+ cells came to around 3 ug. Healthy CD8+ samples averaged around 11 million reads. Findings and limits, study-wide: Between patients and controls, CD8+ Simpson's diversity did not vary significantly. There were some 30 CD8+ CDR3 sequences that occurred in both patients and controls.

V lost 6 bases to trimming and J lost 3 bases, with 12 bases between them. CDR1 and CDR2 from the germline V gene are SNHLY and FYNNEI. The CDR3 runs to 14 residues. Profiles of TCR beta VDJ and CDR3 were generated from a genomic DNA template. MiXCR was run by TCRdb on the reads, yielding one entry per CDR3 protein. The table shows 62,000 or so distinct CDR3 sequences, with around 50% occurring only once. A remark on this clonotype: Its cognate antigen is unknown.

The sample taken for sequencing was sorted CD4+, CD8+, or CD8+CD57+ T cells (not recorded which) from PBMCs. The sequence derives from a human donor in good health, serving as a control. This chain joins TRBV2 and TRBJ2-1, with D maybe TRBD1 (7 bases). CDR3 DNA: TGTGCCAGCAGGCAGGGGGGCGGCTACAATGAGCAGTTCTTC. Protein: CASRQGGGYNEQFF.